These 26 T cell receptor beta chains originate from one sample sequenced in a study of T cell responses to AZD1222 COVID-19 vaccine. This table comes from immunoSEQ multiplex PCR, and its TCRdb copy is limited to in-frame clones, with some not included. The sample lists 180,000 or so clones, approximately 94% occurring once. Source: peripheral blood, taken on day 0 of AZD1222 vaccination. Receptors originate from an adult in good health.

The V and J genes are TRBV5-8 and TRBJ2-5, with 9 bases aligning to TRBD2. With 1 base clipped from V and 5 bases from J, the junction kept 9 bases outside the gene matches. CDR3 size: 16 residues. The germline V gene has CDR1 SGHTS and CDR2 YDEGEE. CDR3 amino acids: CASSLWASGTWETQYF. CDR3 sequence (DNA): TGTGCCAGCAGCTTGTGGGCTAGCGGGACTTGGGAGACCCAGTACTTC.

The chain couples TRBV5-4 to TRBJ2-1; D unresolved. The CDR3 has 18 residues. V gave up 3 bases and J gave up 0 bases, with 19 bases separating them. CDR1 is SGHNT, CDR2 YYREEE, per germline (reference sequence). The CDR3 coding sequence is TGTGCCAGCAGCTCTTCATACGTATTCCCCCTCTCCTACAATGAGCAGTTCTTC. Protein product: CASSSSYVFPLSYNEQFF.

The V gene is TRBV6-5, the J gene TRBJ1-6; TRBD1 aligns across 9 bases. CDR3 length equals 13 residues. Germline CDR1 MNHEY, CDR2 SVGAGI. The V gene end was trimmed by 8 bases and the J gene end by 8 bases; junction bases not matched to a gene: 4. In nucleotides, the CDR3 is TGTGCCAGCGGAGGACAGGGGTATTCACCCCTCCACTTT. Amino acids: CASGGQGYSPLHF.

The CDR3 region has the DNA TGTGCCAGCAGCCATTGGACGGGGTACTCTGGGGCCAACGTCCTGACTTTC. Amino acid sequence: CASSHWTGYSGANVLTF. The gene calls are TRBV14 and TRBJ2-6; maybe TRBD2 (5 bases). The CDR3 spans 17 residues. The V gene's germline CDR1 is SGHDN and CDR2 FVKESK. Between the trimmed V and J ends, which lost 3 bases and 0 bases, there was a span of 12 bases.

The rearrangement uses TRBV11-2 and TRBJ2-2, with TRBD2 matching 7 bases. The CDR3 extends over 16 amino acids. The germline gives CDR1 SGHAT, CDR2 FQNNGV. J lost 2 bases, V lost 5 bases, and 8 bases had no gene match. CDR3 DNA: TGTGCCAGCAGCCCTTGGGTAGCGGGTAACACCGGGGAGCTGTTTTTT. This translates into CASSPWVAGNTGELFF.

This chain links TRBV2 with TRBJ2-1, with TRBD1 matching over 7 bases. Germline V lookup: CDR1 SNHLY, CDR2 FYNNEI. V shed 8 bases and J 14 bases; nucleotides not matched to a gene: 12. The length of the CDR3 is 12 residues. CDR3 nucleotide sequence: TGTGCCAGCGGAGACAGGGCCTCCCGGGAGTTCTTC. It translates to CASGDRASREFF.

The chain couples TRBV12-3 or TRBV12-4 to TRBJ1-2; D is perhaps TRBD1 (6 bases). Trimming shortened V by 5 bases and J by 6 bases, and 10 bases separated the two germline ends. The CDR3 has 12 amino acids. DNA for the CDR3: TGTGCCAGCAGTCCGACAGGCGATGGCTACACCTTC. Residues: CASSPTGDGYTF.

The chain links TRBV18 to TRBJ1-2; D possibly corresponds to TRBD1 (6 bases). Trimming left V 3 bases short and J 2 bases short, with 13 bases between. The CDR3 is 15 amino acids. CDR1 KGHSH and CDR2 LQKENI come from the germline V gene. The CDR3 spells CASSPTGGANYGYTF. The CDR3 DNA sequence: TGTGCCAGCTCACCGACCGGGGGCGCGAACTATGGCTACACCTTC. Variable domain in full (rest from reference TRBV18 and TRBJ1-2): NAGVMQNPRHLVRRRGQEARLRCSPMKGHSHVYWYRQLPEEGLKFMVYLQKENIIDESGMPKERFSAEFPKEGPSILRIQQVVRGDSAAYFCASSPTGGANYGYTFGSGTRLTVV.

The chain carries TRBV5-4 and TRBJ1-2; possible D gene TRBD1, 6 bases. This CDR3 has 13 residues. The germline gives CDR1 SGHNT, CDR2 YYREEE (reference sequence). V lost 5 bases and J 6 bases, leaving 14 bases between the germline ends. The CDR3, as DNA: TGTGCCAGCAGTTGGGGGGGCGCTAATGGCTACACCTTC. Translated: CASSWGGANGYTF.

Here the CDR3 reads CASSLNPTSGHTDTQYF. The CDR3, as DNA: TGTGCCAGCAGCTTAAATCCGACTAGCGGCCACACAGATACGCAGTATTTT. This sequence joins TRBV7-3 and TRBJ2-3; 9 bases are a match to TRBD2. Looked up from germline, CDR1 is SGHTA and CDR2 is FQGTGA. This CDR3 is built from 17 residues. The junction had 7 bases not matched to a gene; V was cut back by 1 base and J by 2 bases.

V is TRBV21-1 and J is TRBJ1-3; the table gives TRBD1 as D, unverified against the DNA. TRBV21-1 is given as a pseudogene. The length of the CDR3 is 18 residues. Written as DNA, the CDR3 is TGTGCCAGCAGCAAGTCAGGGGCGCCCGCGTATCCTGGAAACACCATATATTTT. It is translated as CASSKSGAPAYPGNTIYF.

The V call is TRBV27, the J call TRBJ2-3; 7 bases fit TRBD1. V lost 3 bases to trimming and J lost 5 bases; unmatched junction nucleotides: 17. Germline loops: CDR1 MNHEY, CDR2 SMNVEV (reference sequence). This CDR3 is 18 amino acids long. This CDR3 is CASSFSPPGGPMGDTQYF. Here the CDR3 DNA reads TGTGCCAGCAGTTTTAGCCCTCCAGGGGGTCCTATGGGAGATACGCAGTATTTT.

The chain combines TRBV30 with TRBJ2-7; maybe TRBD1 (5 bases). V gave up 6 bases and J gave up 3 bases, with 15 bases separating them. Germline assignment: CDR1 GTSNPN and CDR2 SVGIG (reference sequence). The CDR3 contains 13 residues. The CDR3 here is CACQTGRGYEQYF. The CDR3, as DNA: TGTGCCTGTCAGACCGGAAGGGGCTACGAGCAGTACTTC.

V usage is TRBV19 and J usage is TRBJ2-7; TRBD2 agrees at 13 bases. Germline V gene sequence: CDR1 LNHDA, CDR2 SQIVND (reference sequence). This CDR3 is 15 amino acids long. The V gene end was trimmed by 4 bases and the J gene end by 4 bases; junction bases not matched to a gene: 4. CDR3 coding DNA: TGTGCCAGTAGTAGTGGACTAGCGGGAGATTACGAGCAGTACTTC. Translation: CASSSGLAGDYEQYF.

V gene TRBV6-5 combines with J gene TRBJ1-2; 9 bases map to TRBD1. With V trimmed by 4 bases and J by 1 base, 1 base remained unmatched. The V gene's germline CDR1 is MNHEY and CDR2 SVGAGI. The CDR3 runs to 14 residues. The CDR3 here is CASSWGQGNYGYTF. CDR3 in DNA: TGTGCCAGCAGTTGGGGACAGGGTAACTATGGCTACACCTTC.

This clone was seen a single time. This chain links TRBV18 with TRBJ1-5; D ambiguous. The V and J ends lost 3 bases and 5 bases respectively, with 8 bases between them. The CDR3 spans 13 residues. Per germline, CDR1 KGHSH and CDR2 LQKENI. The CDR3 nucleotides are TGTGCCAGCTCACCGGGATTTGATCAGCCCCAGCATTTT. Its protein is CASSPGFDQPQHF.

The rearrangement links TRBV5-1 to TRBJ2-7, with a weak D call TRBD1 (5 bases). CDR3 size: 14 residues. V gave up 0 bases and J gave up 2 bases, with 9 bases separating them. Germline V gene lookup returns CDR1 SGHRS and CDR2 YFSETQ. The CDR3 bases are TGCGCCAGCAGCTTGGCCCGACAGCCCTACGAGCAGTACTTC. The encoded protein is CASSLARQPYEQYF.

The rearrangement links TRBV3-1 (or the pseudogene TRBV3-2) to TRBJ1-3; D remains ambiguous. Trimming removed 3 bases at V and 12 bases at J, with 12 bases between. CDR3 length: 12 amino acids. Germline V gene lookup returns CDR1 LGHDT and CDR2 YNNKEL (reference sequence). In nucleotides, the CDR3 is TGTGCCAGCAGCCATGATTCACCACACATATATTTT. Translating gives CASSHDSPHIYF.

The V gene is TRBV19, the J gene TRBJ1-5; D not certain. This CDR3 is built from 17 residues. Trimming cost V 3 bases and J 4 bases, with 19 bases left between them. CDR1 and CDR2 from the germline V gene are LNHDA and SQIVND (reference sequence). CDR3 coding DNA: TGTGCCAGTAGTATTGCCGGGTCCCCTATTTGGAATCAGCCCCAGCATTTT. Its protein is CASSIAGSPIWNQPQHF. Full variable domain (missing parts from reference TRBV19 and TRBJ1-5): DGGITQSPKYLFRKEGQNVTLSCEQNLNHDAMYWYRQDPGQGLRLIYYSQIVNDFQKGDIAEGYSVSREKKESFPLTVTSAQKNPTAFYLCASSIAGSPIWNQPQHFGDGTRLSIL.

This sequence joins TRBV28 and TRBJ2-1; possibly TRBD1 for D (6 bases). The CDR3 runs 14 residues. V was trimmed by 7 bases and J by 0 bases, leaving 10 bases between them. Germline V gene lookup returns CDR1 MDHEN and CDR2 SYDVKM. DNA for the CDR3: TGTGCCAGCAACAGGGCGAGCTCCTACAATGAGCAGTTCTTC. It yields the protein CASNRASSYNEQFF.

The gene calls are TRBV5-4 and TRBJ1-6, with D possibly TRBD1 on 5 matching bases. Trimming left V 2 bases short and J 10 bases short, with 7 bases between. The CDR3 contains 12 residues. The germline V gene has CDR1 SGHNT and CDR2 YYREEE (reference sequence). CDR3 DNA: TGTGCCAGCAGCTTAAGGGGATCACCCCTCCACTTT. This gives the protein CASSLRGSPLHF.

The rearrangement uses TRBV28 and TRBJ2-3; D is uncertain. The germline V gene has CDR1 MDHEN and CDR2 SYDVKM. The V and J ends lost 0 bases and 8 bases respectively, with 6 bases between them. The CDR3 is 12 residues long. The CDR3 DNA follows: TGTGCCAGCAGTTTATGGGAAGCTACGCAGTATTTT. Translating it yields CASSLWEATQYF.

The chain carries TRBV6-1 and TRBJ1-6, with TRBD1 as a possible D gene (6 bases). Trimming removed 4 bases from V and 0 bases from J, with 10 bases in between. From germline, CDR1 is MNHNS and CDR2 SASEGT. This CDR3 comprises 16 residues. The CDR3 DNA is TGTGCCAGCAGTGTACAGGGAGGCTCCTATAATTCACCCCTCCACTTT. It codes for CASSVQGGSYNSPLHF.

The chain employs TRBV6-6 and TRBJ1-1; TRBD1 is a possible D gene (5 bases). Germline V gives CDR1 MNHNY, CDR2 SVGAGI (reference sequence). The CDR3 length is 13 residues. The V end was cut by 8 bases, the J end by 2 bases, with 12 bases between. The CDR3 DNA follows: TGTGCCAGCCGGGGGGGGTCTAACACTGAAGCTTTCTTT. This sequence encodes CASRGGSNTEAFF.

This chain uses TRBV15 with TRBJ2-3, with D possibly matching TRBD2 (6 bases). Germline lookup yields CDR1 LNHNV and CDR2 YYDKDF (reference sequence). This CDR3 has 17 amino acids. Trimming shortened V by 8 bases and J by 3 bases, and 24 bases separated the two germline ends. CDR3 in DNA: TGTGCCACCGCCGATCCACCTAGCGTTGGGAGAACAGATACGCAGTATTTT. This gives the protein CATADPPSVGRTDTQYF.

CDR3 residues: CASSISGAHISNSPLHF. The CDR3 DNA reads TGTGCCAGCAGCATCTCCGGAGCTCATATTTCTAATTCACCCCTCCACTTT. The chain recombines TRBV7-9 with TRBJ1-6; D unresolved. The CDR3 contains 17 residues. Germline CDR1 and CDR2: SEHNR and FQNEAQ (reference sequence). V was pared by 5 bases and J by 6 bases, with 20 bases between.